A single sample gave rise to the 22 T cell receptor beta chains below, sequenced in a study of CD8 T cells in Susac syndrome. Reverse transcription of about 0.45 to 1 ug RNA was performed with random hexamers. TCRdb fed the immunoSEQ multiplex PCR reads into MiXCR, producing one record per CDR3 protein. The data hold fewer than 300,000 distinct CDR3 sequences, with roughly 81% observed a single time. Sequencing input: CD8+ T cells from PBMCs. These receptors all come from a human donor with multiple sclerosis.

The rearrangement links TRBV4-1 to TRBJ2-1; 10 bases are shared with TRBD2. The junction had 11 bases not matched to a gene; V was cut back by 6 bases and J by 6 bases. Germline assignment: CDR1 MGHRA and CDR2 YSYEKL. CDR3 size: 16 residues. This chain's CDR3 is CASSYTGGLATNEQFF. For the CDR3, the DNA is TGCGCCAGCAGTTATACAGGGGGACTAGCGACCAATGAGCAGTTCTTC.

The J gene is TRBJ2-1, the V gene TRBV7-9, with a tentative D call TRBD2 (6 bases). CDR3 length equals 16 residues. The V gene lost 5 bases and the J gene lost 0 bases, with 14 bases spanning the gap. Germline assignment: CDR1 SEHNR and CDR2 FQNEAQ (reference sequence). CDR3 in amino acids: CASSGRTGSSYNEQFF. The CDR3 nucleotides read TGTGCCAGCAGCGGGAGGACGGGTAGCTCCTACAATGAGCAGTTCTTC.

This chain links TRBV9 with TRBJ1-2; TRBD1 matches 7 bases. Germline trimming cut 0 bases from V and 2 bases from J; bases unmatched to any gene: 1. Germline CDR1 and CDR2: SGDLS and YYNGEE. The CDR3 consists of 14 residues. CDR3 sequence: CASSVGGGNYGYTF. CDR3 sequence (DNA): TGTGCCAGCAGCGTAGGAGGGGGCAACTATGGCTACACCTTC.

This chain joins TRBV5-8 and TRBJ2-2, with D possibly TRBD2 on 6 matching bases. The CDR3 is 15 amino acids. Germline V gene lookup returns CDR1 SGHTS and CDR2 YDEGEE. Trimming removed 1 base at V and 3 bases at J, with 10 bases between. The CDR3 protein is CASSLRGLDTGELFF. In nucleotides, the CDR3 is TGTGCCAGCAGCTTGCGGGGGTTGGACACCGGGGAGCTGTTTTTT.

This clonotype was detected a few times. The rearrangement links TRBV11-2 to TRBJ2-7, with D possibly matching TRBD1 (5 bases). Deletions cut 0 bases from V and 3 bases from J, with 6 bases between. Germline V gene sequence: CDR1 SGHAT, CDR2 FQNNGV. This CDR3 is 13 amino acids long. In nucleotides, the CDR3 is TGTGCCAGCAGCTTAGATCAGGGCTACGAGCAGTACTTC. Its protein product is CASSLDQGYEQYF.

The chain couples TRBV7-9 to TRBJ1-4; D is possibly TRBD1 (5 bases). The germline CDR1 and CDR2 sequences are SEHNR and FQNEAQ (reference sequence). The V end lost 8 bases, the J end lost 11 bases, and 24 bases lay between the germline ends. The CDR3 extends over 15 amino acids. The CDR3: CASRPPGREVGKLFF. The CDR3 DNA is TGTGCCAGCCGACCTCCGGGACGGGAGGTGGGGAAACTGTTTTTT.

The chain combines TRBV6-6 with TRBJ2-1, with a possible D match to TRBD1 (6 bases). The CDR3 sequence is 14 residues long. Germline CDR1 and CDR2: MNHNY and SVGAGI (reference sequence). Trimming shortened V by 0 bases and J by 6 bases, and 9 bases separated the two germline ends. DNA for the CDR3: TGTGCCAGCAGTTACTCACTAGGGGGCAATGAGCAGTTCTTC. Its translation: CASSYSLGGNEQFF.

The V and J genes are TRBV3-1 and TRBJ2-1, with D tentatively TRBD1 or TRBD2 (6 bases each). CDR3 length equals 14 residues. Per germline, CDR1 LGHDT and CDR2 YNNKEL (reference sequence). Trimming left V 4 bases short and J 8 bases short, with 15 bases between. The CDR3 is CASSPTRGLDEQFF. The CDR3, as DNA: TGTGCCAGCAGCCCCACCCGGGGGCTTGATGAGCAGTTCTTC.

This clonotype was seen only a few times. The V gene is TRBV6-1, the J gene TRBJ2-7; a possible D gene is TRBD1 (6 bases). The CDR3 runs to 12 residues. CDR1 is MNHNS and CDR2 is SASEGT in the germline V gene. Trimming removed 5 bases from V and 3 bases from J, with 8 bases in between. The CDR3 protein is CASSRDNYEQYF. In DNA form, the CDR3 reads TGTGCCAGCAGTCGGGACAACTACGAGCAGTACTTC.

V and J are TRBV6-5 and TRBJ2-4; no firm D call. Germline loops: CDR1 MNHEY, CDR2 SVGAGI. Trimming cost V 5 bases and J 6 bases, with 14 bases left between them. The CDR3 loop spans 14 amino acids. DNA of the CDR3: TGTGCCAGCAGTGATATCCGTGTGGGAAACATTCAGTACTTC. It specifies CASSDIRVGNIQYF.

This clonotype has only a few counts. CDR3 DNA: TGTGCCAGCAGTTGGACAGTCTCCTACGAGCAGTACTTC. Encoded protein: CASSWTVSYEQYF. The V call is TRBV28, the J call TRBJ2-7; D may be TRBD1 (6 bases). Germline V CDR1 and CDR2: MDHEN, SYDVKM. This CDR3 has 13 residues. V was trimmed by 4 bases and J by 0 bases, leaving 7 bases between them.

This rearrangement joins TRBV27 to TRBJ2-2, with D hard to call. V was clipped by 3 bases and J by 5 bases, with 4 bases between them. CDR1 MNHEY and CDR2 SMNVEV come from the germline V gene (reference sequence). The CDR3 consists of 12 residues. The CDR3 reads CASSFLTGELFF. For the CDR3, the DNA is TGTGCCAGCAGTTTTCTGACCGGGGAGCTGTTTTTT.

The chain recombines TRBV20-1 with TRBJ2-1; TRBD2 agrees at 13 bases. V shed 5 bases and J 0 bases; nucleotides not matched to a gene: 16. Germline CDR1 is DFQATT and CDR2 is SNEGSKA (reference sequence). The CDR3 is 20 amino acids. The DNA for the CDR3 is TGCAGTGCTGGACCCACCGGGACTAGCGGGACCCAAGACTCCTACAATGAGCAGTTCTTC. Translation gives CSAGPTGTSGTQDSYNEQFF.

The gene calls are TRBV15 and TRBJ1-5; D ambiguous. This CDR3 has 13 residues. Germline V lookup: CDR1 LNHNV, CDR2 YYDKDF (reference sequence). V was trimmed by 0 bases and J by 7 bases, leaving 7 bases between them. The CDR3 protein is CATSRDFSQPQHF. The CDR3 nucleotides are TGTGCCACCAGCAGAGATTTCTCGCAGCCCCAGCATTTT.

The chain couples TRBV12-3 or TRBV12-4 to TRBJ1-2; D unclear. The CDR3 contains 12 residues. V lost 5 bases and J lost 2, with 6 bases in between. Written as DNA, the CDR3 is TGTGCCAGCAGTGAGGACAACTATGGCTACACCTTC. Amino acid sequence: CASSEDNYGYTF.

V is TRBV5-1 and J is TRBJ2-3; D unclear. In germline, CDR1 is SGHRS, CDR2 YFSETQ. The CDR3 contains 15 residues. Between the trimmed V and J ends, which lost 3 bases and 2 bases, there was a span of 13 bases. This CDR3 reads CASSSAGPFTDTQYF. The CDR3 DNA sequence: TGCGCCAGCAGCTCTGCCGGGCCTTTCACAGATACGCAGTATTTT.

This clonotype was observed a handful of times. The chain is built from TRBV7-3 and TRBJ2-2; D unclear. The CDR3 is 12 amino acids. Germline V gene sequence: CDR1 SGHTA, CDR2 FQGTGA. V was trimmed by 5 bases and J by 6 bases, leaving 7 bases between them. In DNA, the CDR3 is TGTGCCAGCAGCGCTCGGTCCGGGGAGCTGTTTTTT. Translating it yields CASSARSGELFF.

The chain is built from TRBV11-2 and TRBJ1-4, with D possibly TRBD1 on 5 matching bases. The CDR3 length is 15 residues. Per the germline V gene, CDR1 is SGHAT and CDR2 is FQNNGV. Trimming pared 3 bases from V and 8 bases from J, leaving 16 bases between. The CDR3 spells CASSLEFSWGEKLFF. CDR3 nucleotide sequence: TGTGCCAGCAGCTTGGAATTCTCCTGGGGGGAAAAACTGTTTTTT.

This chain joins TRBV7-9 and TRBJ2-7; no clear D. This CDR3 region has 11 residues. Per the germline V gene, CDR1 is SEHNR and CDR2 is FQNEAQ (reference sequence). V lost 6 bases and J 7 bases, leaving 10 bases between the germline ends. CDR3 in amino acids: CASSADREQYF. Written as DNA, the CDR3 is TGTGCCAGCAGTGCCGATAGGGAGCAGTACTTC.

The DNA of the CDR3 is TGTGCCAGCAGTTTACCTCCGGGACCCGCCTACGAGCAGTACTTC. Translation gives CASSLPPGPAYEQYF. This rearrangement joins TRBV28 to TRBJ2-7, with D perhaps assigned TRBD1 or TRBD2 (5 bases each). This CDR3 is built from 15 residues. The V and J ends lost 2 bases and 2 bases respectively, with 13 bases between them. CDR1 is MDHEN, CDR2 SYDVKM, per germline.

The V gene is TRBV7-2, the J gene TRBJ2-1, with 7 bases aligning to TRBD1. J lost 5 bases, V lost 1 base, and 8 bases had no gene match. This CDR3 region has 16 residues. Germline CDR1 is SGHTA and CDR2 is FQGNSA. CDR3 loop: CASSLVGGTGDNEQFF. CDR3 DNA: TGTGCCAGCAGCTTAGTAGGGGGCACAGGGGACAATGAGCAGTTCTTC.

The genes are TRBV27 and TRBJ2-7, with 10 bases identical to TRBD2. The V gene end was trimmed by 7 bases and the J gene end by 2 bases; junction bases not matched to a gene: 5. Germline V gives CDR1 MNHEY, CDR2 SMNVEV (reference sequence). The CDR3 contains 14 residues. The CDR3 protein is CASKPAGGAYEQYF. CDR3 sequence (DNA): TGTGCCAGCAAACCAGCGGGAGGGGCCTACGAGCAGTACTTC.